This paragraph reports one T cell receptor (beta chain). Amplification used 60 Vbeta primers and 13 Jbeta primers. The repertoire was sequenced with immunoSEQ multiplex PCR; TCRdb's copy has only in-frame clones and lacks some. The listing records under 90,000 clones. This sample was included in a study of cytomegalovirus exposure and HLA in healthy donors. In the study overall: Membership in the Caucasian-associated ancestry cluster was found for approximately 85% of 300 to 500 genotyped donors.

The V gene's germline CDR1 is LGHNA and CDR2 YNFKEQ. The CDR3 contains 14 residues. V was cut by 1 base and J by 5 bases, with 11 bases left in between. Sequenced material: PBMCs. The chain links TRBV4-2 to TRBJ1-1; D remains ambiguous. The TCR sequence derives from a man aged 50 or older in good health and CMV-seropositive. The CDR3 sequence is CASSQVGLRTEAFF. Written as DNA, the CDR3 is TGTGCCAGCAGCCAAGTAGGACTACGGACTGAAGCTTTCTTT.